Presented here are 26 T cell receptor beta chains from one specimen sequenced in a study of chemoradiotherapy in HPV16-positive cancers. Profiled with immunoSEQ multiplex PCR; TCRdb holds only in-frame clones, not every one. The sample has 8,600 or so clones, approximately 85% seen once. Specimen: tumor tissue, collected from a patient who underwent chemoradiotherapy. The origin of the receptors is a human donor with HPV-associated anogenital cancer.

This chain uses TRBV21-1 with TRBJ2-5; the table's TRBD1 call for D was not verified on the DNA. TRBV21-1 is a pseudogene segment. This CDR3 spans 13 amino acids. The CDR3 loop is CASPGTGEETQYF. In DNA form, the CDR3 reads TGTGCCAGCCCCGGGACAGGGGAAGAGACCCAGTACTTC.

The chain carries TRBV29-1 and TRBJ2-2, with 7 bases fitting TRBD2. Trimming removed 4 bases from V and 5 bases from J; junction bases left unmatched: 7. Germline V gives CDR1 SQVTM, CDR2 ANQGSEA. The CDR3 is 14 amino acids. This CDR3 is CSVGGLGGTGELFF. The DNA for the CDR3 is TGCAGCGTTGGGGGCCTGGGGGGGACCGGGGAGCTGTTTTTT.

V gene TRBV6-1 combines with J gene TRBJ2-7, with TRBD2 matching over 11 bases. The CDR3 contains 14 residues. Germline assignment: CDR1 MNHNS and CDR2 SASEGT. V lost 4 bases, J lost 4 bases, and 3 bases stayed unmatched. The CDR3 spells CASSAGLAAYEQYF. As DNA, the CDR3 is TGTGCCAGCAGTGCGGGACTAGCGGCATACGAGCAGTACTTC.

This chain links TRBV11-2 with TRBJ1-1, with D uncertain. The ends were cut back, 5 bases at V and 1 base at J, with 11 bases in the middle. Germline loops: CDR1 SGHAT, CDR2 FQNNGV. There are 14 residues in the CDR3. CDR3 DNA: TGTGCCAGCAGCCCGACACCCGGGAACACTGAAGCTTTCTTT. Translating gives CASSPTPGNTEAFF.

In nucleotides, the CDR3 is TGTGCCTGGAGTGTACTGTCTAGGCCACGCTCCCTCTACAATGAGCAGTTCTTC. Translating gives CAWSVLSRPRSLYNEQFF. The chain has TRBV30 and TRBJ2-1; D gene uncertain. From germline, CDR1 is GTSNPN and CDR2 SVGIG (reference sequence). Trimming cost V 0 bases and J 3 bases, with 21 bases left between them. The CDR3 sequence is 18 residues long.

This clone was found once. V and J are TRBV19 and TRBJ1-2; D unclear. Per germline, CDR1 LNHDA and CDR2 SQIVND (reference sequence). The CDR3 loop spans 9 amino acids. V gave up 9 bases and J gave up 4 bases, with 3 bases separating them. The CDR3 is CASGYGYTF. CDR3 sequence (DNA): TGTGCCAGCGGCTATGGCTACACCTTC.

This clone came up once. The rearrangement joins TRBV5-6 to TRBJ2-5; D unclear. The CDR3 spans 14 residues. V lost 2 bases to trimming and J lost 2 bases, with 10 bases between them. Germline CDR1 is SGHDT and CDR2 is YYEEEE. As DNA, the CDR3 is TGTGCCAGCAGCTTAGATACCAATCAAGAGACCCAGTACTTC. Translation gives CASSLDTNQETQYF.

CDR3 nucleotides: TGTGCCAGCAGTGCCCAGGGTTTCGGCTACACCTTC. It is translated as CASSAQGFGYTF. V gene TRBV28 combines with J gene TRBJ1-2; D is possibly TRBD1 (5 bases). The CDR3 loop spans 12 amino acids. V lost 5 bases to trimming and J lost 8 bases, with 12 bases between them. In germline, CDR1 is MDHEN, CDR2 SYDVKM.

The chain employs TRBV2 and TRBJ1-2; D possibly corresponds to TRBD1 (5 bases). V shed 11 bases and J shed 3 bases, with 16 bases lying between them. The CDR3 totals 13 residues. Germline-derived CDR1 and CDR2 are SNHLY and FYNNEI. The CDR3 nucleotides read TGTGCCGGGAGGGCAGGGCTCGACTATGGCTACACCTTC. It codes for CAGRAGLDYGYTF. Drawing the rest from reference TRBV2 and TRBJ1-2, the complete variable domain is EPEVTQTPSHQVTQMGQEVILRCVPISNHLYFYWYRQILGQKVEFLVSFYNNEISEKSEIFDDQFSVERPDGSNFTLKIRSTKLEDSAMYFCAGRAGLDYGYTFGSGTRLTVV.

Written as DNA, the CDR3 is TGTGCCAGCAGTTTAAACGAGCAGTACTTC. As protein: CASSLNEQYF. The chain combines TRBV27 with TRBJ2-7; no reliable D call. This CDR3 contains 10 residues. Trimming took 2 bases from V and 5 from J, leaving 1 base between them. In germline, CDR1 is MNHEY, CDR2 SMNVEV (reference sequence).

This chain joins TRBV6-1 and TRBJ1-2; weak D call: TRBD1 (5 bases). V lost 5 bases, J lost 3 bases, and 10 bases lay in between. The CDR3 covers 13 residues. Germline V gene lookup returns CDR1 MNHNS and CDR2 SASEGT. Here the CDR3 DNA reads TGTGCCAGCAGTCAGGGCGCGGACTATGGCTACACCTTC. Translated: CASSQGADYGYTF.

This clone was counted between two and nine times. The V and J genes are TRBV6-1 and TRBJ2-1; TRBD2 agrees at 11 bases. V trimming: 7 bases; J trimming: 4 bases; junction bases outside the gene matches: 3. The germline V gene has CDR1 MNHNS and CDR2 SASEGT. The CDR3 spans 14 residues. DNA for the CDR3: TGTGCCAGCAAGGGACTAGCGGATTACAATGAGCAGTTCTTC. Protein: CASKGLADYNEQFF.

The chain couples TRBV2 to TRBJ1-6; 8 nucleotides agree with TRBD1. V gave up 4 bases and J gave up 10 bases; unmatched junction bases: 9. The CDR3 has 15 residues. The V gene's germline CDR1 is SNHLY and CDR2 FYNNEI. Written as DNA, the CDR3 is TGTGCCAGCAGTGGCCCTGGACAGGGAAACTCACCCCTCCACTTT. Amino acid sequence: CASSGPGQGNSPLHF. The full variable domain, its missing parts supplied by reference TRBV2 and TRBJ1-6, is EPEVTQTPSHQVTQMGQEVILRCVPISNHLYFYWYRQILGQKVEFLVSFYNNEISEKSEIFDDQFSVERPDGSNFTLKIRSTKLEDSAMYFCASSGPGQGNSPLHFGNGTRLTVT.

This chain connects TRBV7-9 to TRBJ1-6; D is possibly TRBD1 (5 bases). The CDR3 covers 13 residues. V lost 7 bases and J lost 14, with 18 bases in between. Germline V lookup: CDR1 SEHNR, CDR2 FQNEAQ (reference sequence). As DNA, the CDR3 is TGTGCCAGCATGTGGGGCGATTCGGCGACCCTCCACTTT. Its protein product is CASMWGDSATLHF. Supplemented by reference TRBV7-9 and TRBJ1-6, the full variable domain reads DTGVSQNPRHKITKRGQNVTFRCDPISEHNRLYWYRQTLGQGPEFLTYFQNEAQLEKSRLLSDRFSAERPKGSFSTLEIQRTEQGDSAMYLCASMWGDSATLHFGNGTRLTVT.

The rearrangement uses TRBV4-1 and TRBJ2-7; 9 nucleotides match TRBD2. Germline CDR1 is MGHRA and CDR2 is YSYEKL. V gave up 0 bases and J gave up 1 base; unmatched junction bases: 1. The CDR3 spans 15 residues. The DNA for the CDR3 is TGCGCCAGCAGCCAAGAACTAGCGGGTTCCTACGAGCAGTACTTC. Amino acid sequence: CASSQELAGSYEQYF.

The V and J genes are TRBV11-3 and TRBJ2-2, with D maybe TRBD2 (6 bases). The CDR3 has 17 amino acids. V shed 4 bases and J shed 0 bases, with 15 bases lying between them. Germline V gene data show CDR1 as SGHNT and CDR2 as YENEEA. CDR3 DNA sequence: TGTGCCAGCAGCTCCGCCGGGTGGGGGGCGAACACCGGGGAGCTGTTTTTT. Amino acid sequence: CASSSAGWGANTGELFF.

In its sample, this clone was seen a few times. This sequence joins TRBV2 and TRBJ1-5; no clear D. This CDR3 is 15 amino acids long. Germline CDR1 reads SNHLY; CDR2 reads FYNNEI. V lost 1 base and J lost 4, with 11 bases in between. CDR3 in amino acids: CASSEETTGNQPQHF. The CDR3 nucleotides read TGTGCCAGCAGTGAAGAGACAACGGGGAATCAGCCCCAGCATTTT.

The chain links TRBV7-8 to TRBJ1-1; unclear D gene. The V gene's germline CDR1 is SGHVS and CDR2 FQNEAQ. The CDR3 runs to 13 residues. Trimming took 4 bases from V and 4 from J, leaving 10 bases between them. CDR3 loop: CASSSERITEAFF. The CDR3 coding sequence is TGTGCCAGCAGCTCAGAAAGGATCACTGAAGCTTTCTTT.

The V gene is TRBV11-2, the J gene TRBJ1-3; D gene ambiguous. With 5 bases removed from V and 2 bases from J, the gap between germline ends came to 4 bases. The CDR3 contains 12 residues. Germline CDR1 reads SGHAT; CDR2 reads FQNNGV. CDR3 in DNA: TGTGCCAGCAGCACGCCTGGAAACACCATATATTTT. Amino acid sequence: CASSTPGNTIYF.

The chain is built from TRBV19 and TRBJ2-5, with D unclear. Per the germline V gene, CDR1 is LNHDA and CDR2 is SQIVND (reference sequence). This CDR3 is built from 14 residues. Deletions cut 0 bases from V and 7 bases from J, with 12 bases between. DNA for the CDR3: TGTGCCAGTAGTATAGATTCCCCACCGGGGACCCAGTACTTC. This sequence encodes CASSIDSPPGTQYF.

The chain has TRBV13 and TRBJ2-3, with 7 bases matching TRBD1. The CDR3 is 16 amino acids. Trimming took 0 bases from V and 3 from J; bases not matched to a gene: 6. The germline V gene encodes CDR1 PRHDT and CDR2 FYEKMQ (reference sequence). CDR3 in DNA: TGTGCCAGCAGCTTAGGAGGGTCAGGGGGAACAGATACGCAGTATTTT. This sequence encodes CASSLGGSGGTDTQYF.

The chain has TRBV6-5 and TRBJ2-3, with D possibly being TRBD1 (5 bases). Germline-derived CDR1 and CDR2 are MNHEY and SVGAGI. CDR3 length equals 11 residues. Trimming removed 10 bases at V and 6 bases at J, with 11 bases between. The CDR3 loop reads CATREADTQYF. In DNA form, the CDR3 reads TGTGCCACCAGGGAAGCGGATACGCAGTATTTT.

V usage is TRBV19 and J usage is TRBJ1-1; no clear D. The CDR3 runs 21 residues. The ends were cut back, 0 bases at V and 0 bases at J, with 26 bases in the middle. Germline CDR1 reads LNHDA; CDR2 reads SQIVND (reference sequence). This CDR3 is CASSIDSWAERRRRMNTEAFF. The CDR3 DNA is TGTGCCAGTAGTATAGATTCCTGGGCGGAGCGCCGTCGACGAATGAACACTGAAGCTTTCTTT.

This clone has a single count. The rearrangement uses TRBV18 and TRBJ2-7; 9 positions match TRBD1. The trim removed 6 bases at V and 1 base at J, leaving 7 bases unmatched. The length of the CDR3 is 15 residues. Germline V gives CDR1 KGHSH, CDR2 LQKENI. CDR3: CASSEGQGLSYEQYF. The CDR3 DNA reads TGTGCCAGCTCGGAGGGACAGGGCCTATCCTACGAGCAGTACTTC.

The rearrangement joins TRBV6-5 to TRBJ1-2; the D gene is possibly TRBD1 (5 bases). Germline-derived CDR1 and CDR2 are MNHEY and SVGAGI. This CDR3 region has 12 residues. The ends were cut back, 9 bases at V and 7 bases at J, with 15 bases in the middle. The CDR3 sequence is CASSAGVGGYTF. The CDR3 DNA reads TGTGCCAGTTCGGCGGGGGTAGGTGGCTACACCTTC.

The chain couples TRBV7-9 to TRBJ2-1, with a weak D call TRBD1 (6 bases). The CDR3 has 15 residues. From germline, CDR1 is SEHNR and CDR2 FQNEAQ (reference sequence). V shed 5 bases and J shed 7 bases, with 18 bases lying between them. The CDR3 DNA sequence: TGTGCCAGCAGCCTCCGGGAAGGGGGACATAATGAGCAGTTCTTC. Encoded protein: CASSLREGGHNEQFF.